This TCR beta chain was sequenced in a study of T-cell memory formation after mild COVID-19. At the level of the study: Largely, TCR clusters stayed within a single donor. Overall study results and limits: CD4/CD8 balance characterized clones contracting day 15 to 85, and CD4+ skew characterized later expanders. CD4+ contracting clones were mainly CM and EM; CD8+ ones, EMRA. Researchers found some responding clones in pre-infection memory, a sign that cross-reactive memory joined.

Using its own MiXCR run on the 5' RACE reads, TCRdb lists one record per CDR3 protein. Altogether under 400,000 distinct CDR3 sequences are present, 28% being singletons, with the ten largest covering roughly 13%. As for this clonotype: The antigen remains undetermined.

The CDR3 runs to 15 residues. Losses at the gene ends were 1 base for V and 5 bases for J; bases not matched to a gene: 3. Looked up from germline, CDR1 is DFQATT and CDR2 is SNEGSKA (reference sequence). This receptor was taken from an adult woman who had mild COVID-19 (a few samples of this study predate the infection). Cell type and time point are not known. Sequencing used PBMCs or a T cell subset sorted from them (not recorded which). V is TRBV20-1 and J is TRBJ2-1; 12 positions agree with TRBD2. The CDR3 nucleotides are TGCAGTGCTAGAGTCCTAGCGGGGGGGAACAATGAGCAGTTCTTC. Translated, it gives CSARVLAGGNNEQFF.